The clone carrying this T cell receptor beta chain was seen just once. Extracted RNA was reverse transcribed into cDNA, the sequencing template. Sequencing was performed with immunoSEQ multiplex PCR; in TCRdb, only in-frame clones are kept and a portion is missing. The sample lists approximately 220,000 clones, 35% to 40% occurring once. The sample's treatment: oral pan-JAK inhibitor, 5-10 mg twice daily. V dropped 8 bases and J dropped 8 bases, with 16 bases sitting between them. From germline, CDR1 is KGHSH and CDR2 LQKENI. The CDR3 consists of 14 residues. This specimen belongs to a study of CD8+ T cells in alopecia areata.

This material consisted of CD4+ T cells sorted from blood, taken at week 34, from a patient treated with tofacitinib. The chain employs TRBV18 and TRBJ1-6; TRBD1 is a possible D gene (5 bases). This TCR was sampled from a human donor with alopecia areata. CDR3 DNA sequence: TGTGCCAGCCGTAAAGGGGCTGGGGATTCACCCCTCCACTTT. The encoded protein is CASRKGAGDSPLHF.